This T cell receptor beta chain was sequenced for a study of T cell repertoires in ileal Crohn's disease. At the level of the study: Median disease duration was roughly 8.5 years; 35% to 45% smoked at surgery. Biopsies of inflamed ileum from the surgical specimen form M0 samples.

Remarks on this clone: Its antigen is undetermined.

General study points: Mucosal expansions were suggested to be mainly CD8 T cells.

The data were produced by immunoSEQ multiplex PCR, yet TCRdb's version contains in-frame clones alone and is incomplete. This sample carries some 7,000 clones, about 80% of them seen once, and the ten largest clones take around a tenth. The time point is: inflamed ileum from the surgical specimen. Germline V lookup: CDR1 SEHNR, CDR2 FQNEAQ (reference sequence). V was trimmed by 5 bases and J by 4 bases, leaving 11 bases between them. The CDR3 contains 13 residues. The receptor was derived from an adult with Crohn's disease. The sample comprised ileal tissue. This chain links TRBV7-9 with TRBJ2-5; D remains unclear. CDR3 nucleotides: TGTGCCAGCAGCCCCTCCAACCCAGAGACCCAGTACTTC. Translation: CASSPSNPETQYF. Filled out from reference TRBV7-9 and TRBJ2-5, the complete variable domain reads DTGVSQNPRHKITKRGQNVTFRCDPISEHNRLYWYRQTLGQGPEFLTYFQNEAQLEKSRLLSDRFSAERPKGSFSTLEIQRTEQGDSAMYLCASSPSNPETQYFGPGTRLLVL.